What follows are 31 T cell receptor beta chains derived from one specimen sequenced in a study of tumor T cells in aggressive B-cell lymphoma. Here immunoSEQ multiplex PCR was the method, and the copy in TCRdb shows in-frame clones only, minus some. The sample includes some 9,500 clones, approximately 85% of them seen just once. Sequenced sample: tumor tissue. The source is an adult with diffuse large B cell lymphoma.

V and J are TRBV10-3 and TRBJ2-3; D unresolved. The ends were cut back, 6 bases at V and 2 bases at J, with 3 bases in the middle. The length of the CDR3 is 11 residues. Germline V lookup: CDR1 ENHRY, CDR2 SYGVKD. The CDR3 nucleotides read TGTGCCATCAGCTCCACAGATACGCAGTATTTT. Protein: CAISSTDTQYF.

This clone was seen once. The chain uses TRBV27 and TRBJ1-6, with D possibly matching TRBD1 (5 bases). Trimming took off 7 bases at V and 2 bases at J, with 12 bases between the two ends. Germline CDR1 and CDR2: MNHEY and SMNVEV (reference sequence). This CDR3 has 15 amino acids. CDR3 region: CASTGGGPYNSPLHF. CDR3 sequence (DNA): TGTGCCAGCACGGGGGGAGGTCCCTATAATTCACCCCTCCACTTT.

The chain carries TRBV11-2 and TRBJ2-2; TRBD1 might be the D (6 bases). The CDR3 contains 15 residues. V gave up 1 base and J gave up 6 bases, with 12 bases separating them. Germline V gene sequence: CDR1 SGHAT, CDR2 FQNNGV. The CDR3, as DNA: TGTGCCAGCAGCTTAGTCAATCCAGGGGCCGGGGAGCTGTTTTTT. This translates into CASSLVNPGAGELFF.

The V and J genes are TRBV11-1 and TRBJ2-5; D ambiguous. V was cut by 1 base and J by 5 bases, with 5 bases left in between. The CDR3 extends over 12 amino acids. Germline V gene sequence: CDR1 SGHAT, CDR2 FQDESV (reference sequence). This chain's CDR3 is CASSLGRETQYF. CDR3 bases: TGTGCCAGCAGCTTAGGCCGGGAGACCCAGTACTTC.

This chain joins TRBV28 and TRBJ1-1; possible D gene TRBD1, 5 bases. The V and J ends lost 5 bases and 0 bases respectively, with 10 bases between them. The CDR3 has 14 residues. Germline V gives CDR1 MDHEN, CDR2 SYDVKM. The CDR3 DNA sequence: TGTGCCAGCAGTCCGGGACTCCTGAACACTGAAGCTTTCTTT. It yields the protein CASSPGLLNTEAFF. Full variable domain (remainder filled in from reference TRBV28 and TRBJ1-1): DVKVTQSSRYLVKRTGEKVFLECVQDMDHENMFWYRQDPGLGLRLIYFSYDVKMKEKGDIPEGYSVSREKKERFSLILESASTNQTSMYLCASSPGLLNTEAFFGQGTRLTVV.

The V and J genes are TRBV7-9 and TRBJ1-5; TRBD1 might be the D (5 bases). The CDR3 extends over 15 amino acids. CDR1 and CDR2 (germline): SEHNR, FQNEAQ (reference sequence). Trimming cost V 5 bases and J 3 bases, with 14 bases left between them. CDR3: CASSPAGGNNQPQHF. DNA for the CDR3: TGTGCCAGCAGCCCGGCGGGGGGTAACAATCAGCCCCAGCATTTT.

CDR3 bases: TGCAGCGTTGAAGAGGGGGGAGGTCAGCCCCAGCATTTT. Encoded protein: CSVEEGGGQPQHF. V and J are TRBV29-1 and TRBJ1-5, with D perhaps TRBD1 (5 bases). The CDR3 has 13 amino acids. Germline V gene data show CDR1 as SQVTM and CDR2 as ANQGSEA. V lost 0 bases, J lost 6 bases, and 9 bases lay in between.

V and J are TRBV19 and TRBJ2-1, with 8 bases lining up with TRBD1. The trim removed 1 base at V and 9 bases at J, leaving 11 bases unmatched. This CDR3 is 16 amino acids long. Germline values: CDR1 LNHDA, CDR2 SQIVND (reference sequence). The CDR3 loop reads CASSIGPRGQISEQFF. In nucleotides, the CDR3 is TGTGCCAGTAGTATAGGGCCCAGGGGGCAAATAAGTGAGCAGTTCTTC.

J is TRBJ2-1 and V is TRBV15, with TRBD1 matching 7 bases. V lost 4 bases to trimming and J lost 4 bases; unmatched junction nucleotides: 10. CDR3 length: 16 residues. Per the germline V gene, CDR1 is LNHNV and CDR2 is YYDKDF (reference sequence). The CDR3 bases are TGTGCCACCAGCAAGAACAGGGGAGCGGTTTACAATGAGCAGTTCTTC. It codes for CATSKNRGAVYNEQFF.

This sequence joins TRBV30 and TRBJ1-2, with D tentatively TRBD1 (5 bases). Germline assignment: CDR1 GTSNPN and CDR2 SVGIG (reference sequence). Between the trimmed V and J ends, which lost 1 base and 2 bases, there was a span of 5 bases. The CDR3 covers 12 residues. The CDR3 protein is CAWSAGNYGYTF. CDR3 nucleotides: TGTGCCTGGAGTGCAGGGAACTATGGCTACACCTTC.

The chain couples TRBV5-1 to TRBJ2-1; 7 bases match TRBD1. J lost 6 bases, V lost 7 bases, and 4 bases had no gene match. The CDR3 has 12 amino acids. Germline V gives CDR1 SGHRS, CDR2 YFSETQ. CDR3 sequence: CASGRGSNEQFF. DNA for the CDR3: TGCGCCAGCGGCAGGGGGAGCAATGAGCAGTTCTTC.

This clone showed up just once. The V and J genes are TRBV28 and TRBJ2-1, with 9 positions matching TRBD1. CDR1 is MDHEN and CDR2 is SYDVKM in the germline V gene. This CDR3 has 14 amino acids. The J segment lost 6 bases and the V segment lost 4 bases, leaving 4 bases of the junction unmatched. The CDR3 sequence is CASSWDRESNEQFF. The CDR3, as DNA: TGTGCCAGCAGTTGGGACAGGGAGAGCAATGAGCAGTTCTTC.

This sequence joins TRBV11-2 and TRBJ2-5, with D perhaps TRBD1 (5 bases). The CDR3 has 11 residues. With 10 bases removed from V and 0 bases from J, the gap between germline ends came to 6 bases. Germline CDR1 reads SGHAT; CDR2 reads FQNNGV. CDR3 region: CATTDQETQYF. As DNA, the CDR3 is TGTGCCACGACAGACCAAGAGACCCAGTACTTC.

The V call is TRBV7-2, the J call TRBJ1-2; no firm D call. Trimming cost V 3 bases and J 0 bases, with 11 bases left between them. Germline V CDR1 and CDR2: SGHTA, FQGNSA. The CDR3 totals 15 residues. The CDR3 DNA follows: TGTGCCAGCAGCTTCTCCGATGGCCCTAACTATGGCTACACCTTC. Protein: CASSFSDGPNYGYTF.

The chain employs TRBV7-2 and TRBJ2-5; 8 bases agree with TRBD2. V shed 5 bases and J 5 bases; nucleotides not matched to a gene: 13. This CDR3 is built from 16 residues. Germline values: CDR1 SGHTA, CDR2 FQGNSA. In DNA, the CDR3 is TGTGCCAGCAGCCTCTCGGGGGGGCTGTCGAGGGAGACCCAGTACTTC. Translating it yields CASSLSGGLSRETQYF.

The sample holds a few counts of this clone. V usage is TRBV6-5 and J usage is TRBJ1-2; TRBD1 agrees at 10 bases. J gave up 5 bases and V 6 bases, and 3 bases lay outside the gene matches. Germline assignment: CDR1 MNHEY and CDR2 SVGAGI. The CDR3 loop spans 13 amino acids. CDR3 sequence reads: CASRGQGVYGYTF. The CDR3 nucleotides are TGTGCCAGCAGAGGACAGGGGGTATATGGCTACACCTTC.

The DNA for the CDR3 is TGTGCCAGCAGCCATTACAACTACGAGCAGTACTTC. Translating it yields CASSHYNYEQYF. V usage is TRBV14 and J usage is TRBJ2-7; no clear D. This CDR3 comprises 12 residues. Germline assignment: CDR1 SGHDN and CDR2 FVKESK. V lost 3 bases and J 3 bases, leaving 6 bases between the germline ends. Combining the CDR3 with reference TRBV14 and TRBJ2-7 gives the whole variable domain EAGVTQFPSHSVIEKGQTVTLRCDPISGHDNLYWYRRVMGKEIKFLLHFVKESKQDESGMPNNRFLAERTGGTYSTLKVQPAELEDSGVYFCASSHYNYEQYFGPGTRLTVT.

V and J are TRBV5-8 and TRBJ2-7; D is unresolved. Germline CDR1 reads SGHTS; CDR2 reads YDEGEE. Deletions cut 5 bases from V and 8 bases from J, with 8 bases between. The CDR3 is 10 residues long. CDR3 amino acids: CASRRLKQYF. For the CDR3, the DNA is TGTGCCAGCAGGCGGTTGAAGCAGTACTTC.

This sequence joins TRBV5-1 and TRBJ1-1, with D possibly matching TRBD1 (6 bases). Trimming stripped 4 bases from V and 5 bases from J, with 15 bases between. CDR3 length: 14 amino acids. Germline V gene lookup returns CDR1 SGHRS and CDR2 YFSETQ. CDR3 in DNA: TGCGCCAGCAGCGCACAGGGAGAGGGAACTGAAGCTTTCTTT. Its protein product is CASSAQGEGTEAFF.

In this sample, this clone turned up a few times. The rearrangement links TRBV5-1 to TRBJ1-2; D perhaps matches TRBD1 (5 bases). V lost 4 bases to trimming and J lost 7 bases, with 14 bases between them. CDR1 is SGHRS and CDR2 is YFSETQ in the germline V gene. CDR3 length: 13 amino acids. CDR3 DNA sequence: TGCGCCAGCAGCGGGCAGGAAGGGGTTGGCTACACCTTC. Protein product: CASSGQEGVGYTF.

The chain employs TRBV2 and TRBJ2-4, with TRBD1 identical over 8 bases. V lost 4 bases, J lost 2 bases, and 4 bases stayed unmatched. CDR1 and CDR2 (germline): SNHLY, FYNNEI. The CDR3 has 15 residues. The CDR3 sequence: CASSADRGSKNIQYF. The DNA of the CDR3 is TGTGCCAGCAGTGCCGACAGGGGTTCCAAAAACATTCAGTACTTC.

The V and J genes are TRBV5-1 and TRBJ1-5, with 8 bases fitting TRBD1. V shed 4 bases, J shed 6 bases, and the junction held 9 bases outside the gene matches. Germline values: CDR1 SGHRS, CDR2 YFSETQ. The CDR3 has 15 amino acids. CDR3 bases: TGCGCCAGCAGCATTGACAGGGGCCCTGGTCAGCCCCAGCATTTT. It specifies CASSIDRGPGQPQHF.

This clone was seen only once. V and J are TRBV19 and TRBJ2-5, with 7 bases aligning to TRBD1. This CDR3 has 13 amino acids. The ends lost 6 bases at V and 4 bases at J; junction bases unmatched: 5. CDR1 and CDR2 (germline): LNHDA, SQIVND (reference sequence). The CDR3 sequence is CASRLGGGETQYF. In DNA, the CDR3 is TGTGCCAGTAGATTAGGGGGCGGAGAGACCCAGTACTTC.

The chain uses TRBV5-1 and TRBJ2-3; 7 positions match TRBD2. Germline trimming cut 4 bases from V and 3 bases from J; bases unmatched to any gene: 11. The CDR3 runs 16 residues. Germline CDR1 reads SGHRS; CDR2 reads YFSETQ. CDR3: CASSPRAGTATDTQYF. DNA for the CDR3: TGCGCCAGCAGCCCACGAGCGGGGACTGCGACAGATACGCAGTATTTT.

The J gene is TRBJ2-7, the V gene TRBV5-1; 11 bases are a match to TRBD2. This CDR3 has 15 residues. V lost 3 bases, J lost 4 bases, and 6 bases stayed unmatched. Germline loops: CDR1 SGHRS, CDR2 YFSETQ. The CDR3 coding sequence is TGCGCCAGCAGCTCGGGCGGGACTAGCGGTTACGAGCAGTACTTC. Protein: CASSSGGTSGYEQYF. The full variable domain, with the rest looked up from reference TRBV5-1 and TRBJ2-7, is KAGVTQTPRYLIKTRGQQVTLSCSPISGHRSVSWYQQTPGQGLQFLFEYFSETQRNKGNFPGRFSGRQFSNSRSEMNVSTLELGDSALYLCASSSGGTSGYEQYFGPGTRLTVT.

This chain links TRBV28 with TRBJ2-7; tentative D call: TRBD2 (6 bases). This CDR3 spans 18 amino acids. The ends were cut back, 5 bases at V and 1 base at J, with 24 bases in the middle. Germline lookup yields CDR1 MDHEN and CDR2 SYDVKM. The CDR3 loop is CASSNPPGRSAGSYEQYF. CDR3 nucleotide sequence: TGTGCCAGCAGTAACCCACCGGGACGTTCCGCGGGGTCCTACGAGCAGTACTTC.

This clone was recorded a few times. The V call is TRBV29-1, the J call TRBJ2-5; D is possibly TRBD2 (6 bases). The CDR3 length is 11 residues. Per germline, CDR1 SQVTM and CDR2 ANQGSEA. V gave up 3 bases and J gave up 6 bases, with 8 bases separating them. DNA of the CDR3: TGCAGCGTTGAGCGGGGAAAGACCCAGTACTTC. Protein product: CSVERGKTQYF.

Concerning this clone: The junction departs from the called germline gene at one end, perhaps through a read error. The V call is TRBV28, the J call TRBJ2-7; D possibly corresponds to TRBD2 (6 bases). The V gene's germline CDR1 is MDHEN and CDR2 SYDVKM. The CDR3 runs to 14 residues. The CDR3: CVSSLQLGGYEQYF. CDR3 sequence (DNA): TGTGTCAGCAGTCTTCAGCTTGGAGGGTACGAGCAGTACTTC.

This chain connects TRBV5-5 to TRBJ1-5, with TRBD1 matching 10 bases. Losses at the gene ends were 3 bases for V and 1 base for J; bases not matched to a gene: 7. CDR1 SGHKS and CDR2 YYEKEE come from the germline V gene (reference sequence). CDR3 length: 17 amino acids. The CDR3 DNA follows: TGTGCCAGCAGCTACGGGACAGGGGTAAGGAGCAATCAGCCCCAGCATTTT. Translation gives CASSYGTGVRSNQPQHF.

The rearrangement uses TRBV2 and TRBJ1-5, with 7 nucleotides matching TRBD1. The CDR3 covers 15 residues. Per germline, CDR1 SNHLY and CDR2 FYNNEI. V lost 2 bases, J lost 4 bases, and 5 bases stayed unmatched. The CDR3 is CASSERAGGNQPQHF. The CDR3 DNA follows: TGTGCCAGCAGTGAACGGGCAGGGGGAAATCAGCCCCAGCATTTT.

The table lists this clone with a count of one. The V and J genes are TRBV7-9 and TRBJ1-4, with D unresolved. The germline V gene has CDR1 SEHNR and CDR2 FQNEAQ (reference sequence). The germline V and J ends were trimmed by 4 bases and 0 bases, with 6 bases remaining between them. There are 14 residues in the CDR3. The CDR3 DNA follows: TGTGCCAGCAGCTCCCTTGCAACTAATGAAAAACTGTTTTTT. Its protein is CASSSLATNEKLFF.